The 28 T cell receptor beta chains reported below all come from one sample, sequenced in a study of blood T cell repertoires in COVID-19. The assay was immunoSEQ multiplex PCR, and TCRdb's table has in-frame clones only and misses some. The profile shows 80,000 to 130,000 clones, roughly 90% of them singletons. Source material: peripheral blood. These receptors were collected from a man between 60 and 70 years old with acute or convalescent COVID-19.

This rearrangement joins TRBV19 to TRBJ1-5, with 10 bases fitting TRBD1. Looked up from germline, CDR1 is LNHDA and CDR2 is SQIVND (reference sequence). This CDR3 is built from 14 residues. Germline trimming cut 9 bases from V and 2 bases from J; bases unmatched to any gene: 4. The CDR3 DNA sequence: TGTGCCAGCAGACAGGGGGCAGGCAATCAGCCCCAGCATTTT. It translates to CASRQGAGNQPQHF.

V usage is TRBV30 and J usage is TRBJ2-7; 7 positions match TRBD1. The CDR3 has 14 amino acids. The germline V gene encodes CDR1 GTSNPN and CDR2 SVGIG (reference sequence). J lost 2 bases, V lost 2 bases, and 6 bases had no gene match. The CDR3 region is CAWSPRDSPYEQYF. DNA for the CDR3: TGTGCCTGGAGTCCTCGGGACAGCCCCTACGAGCAGTACTTC.

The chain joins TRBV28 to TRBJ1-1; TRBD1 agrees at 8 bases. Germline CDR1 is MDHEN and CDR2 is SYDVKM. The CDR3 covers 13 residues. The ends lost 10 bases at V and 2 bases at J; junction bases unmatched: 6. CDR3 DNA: TGTGCCACCACGGACAGGGCAAACACTGAAGCTTTCTTT. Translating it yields CATTDRANTEAFF.

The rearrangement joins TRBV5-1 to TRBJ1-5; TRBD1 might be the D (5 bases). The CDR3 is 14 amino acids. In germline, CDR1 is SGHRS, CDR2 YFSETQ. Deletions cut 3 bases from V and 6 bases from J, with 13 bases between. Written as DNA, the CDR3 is TGCGCCAGCAGCTCCTCGGGCGGGACTCAGCCCCAGCATTTT. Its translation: CASSSSGGTQPQHF. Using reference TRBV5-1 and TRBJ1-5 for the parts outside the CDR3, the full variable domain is KAGVTQTPRYLIKTRGQQVTLSCSPISGHRSVSWYQQTPGQGLQFLFEYFSETQRNKGNFPGRFSGRQFSNSRSEMNVSTLELGDSALYLCASSSSGGTQPQHFGDGTRLSIL.

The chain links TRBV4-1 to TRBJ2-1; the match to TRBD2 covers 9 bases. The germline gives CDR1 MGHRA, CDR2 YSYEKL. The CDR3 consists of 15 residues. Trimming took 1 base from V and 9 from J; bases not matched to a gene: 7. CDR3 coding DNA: TGCGCCAGCAGCCAAGGGCTAGCGGGAATCCCTGAGCAGTTCTTC. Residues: CASSQGLAGIPEQFF.

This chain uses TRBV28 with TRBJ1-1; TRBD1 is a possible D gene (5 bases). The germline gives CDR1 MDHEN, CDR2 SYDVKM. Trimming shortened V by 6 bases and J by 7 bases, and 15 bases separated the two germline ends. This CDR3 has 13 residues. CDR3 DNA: TGTGCCAGCAGGTCTGGGGCGTCGCTTGAAGCTTTCTTT. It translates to CASRSGASLEAFF.

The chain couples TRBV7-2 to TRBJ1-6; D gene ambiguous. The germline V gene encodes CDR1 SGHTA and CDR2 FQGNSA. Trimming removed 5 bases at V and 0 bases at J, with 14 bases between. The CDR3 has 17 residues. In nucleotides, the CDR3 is TGTGCCAGCAGCCGTCCCCGTGGGAGCTCCTATAATTCACCCCTCCACTTT. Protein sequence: CASSRPRGSSYNSPLHF.

CDR3 amino acids: CSVPKGRTAGEIPLNSPLHF. CDR3 DNA sequence: TGCAGCGTTCCAAAAGGGAGGACCGCCGGCGAGATTCCCTTAAATTCACCCCTCCACTTT. The V gene is TRBV29-1, the J gene TRBJ1-6; D is unclear. From germline, CDR1 is SQVTM and CDR2 ANQGSEA. The germline V and J ends were trimmed by 5 bases and 7 bases, with 33 bases remaining between them. This CDR3 is 20 amino acids long. Together with reference TRBV29-1 and TRBJ1-6, the CDR3 gives the full variable domain: SAVISQKPSRDICQRGTSLTIQCQVDSQVTMMFWYRQQPGQSLTLIATANQGSEATYESGFVIDKFPISRPNLTFSTLTVSNMSPEDSSIYLCSVPKGRTAGEIPLNSPLHFGNGTRLTVT.

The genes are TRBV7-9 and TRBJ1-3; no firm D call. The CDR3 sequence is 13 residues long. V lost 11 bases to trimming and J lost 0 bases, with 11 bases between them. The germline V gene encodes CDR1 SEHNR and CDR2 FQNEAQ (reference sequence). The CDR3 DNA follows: TGTGCCTCCCGAGAAAACTCTGGAAACACCATATATTTT. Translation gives CASRENSGNTIYF.

Written as DNA, the CDR3 is TGTGCCAGTTCGACCCCCCAGGGCAATCAGCCCCAGCATTTT. It yields the protein CASSTPQGNQPQHF. V and J are TRBV19 and TRBJ1-5; D uncertain. Germline CDR1 is LNHDA and CDR2 is SQIVND (reference sequence). The CDR3 is 14 residues long. V was cut by 8 bases and J by 2 bases, with 13 bases left in between.

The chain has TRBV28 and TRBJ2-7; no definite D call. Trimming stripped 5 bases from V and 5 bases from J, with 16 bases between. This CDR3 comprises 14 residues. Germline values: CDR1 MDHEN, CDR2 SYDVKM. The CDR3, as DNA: TGTGCCAGCAGTCTCCGTTCGTTGCCAGACGAGCAGTACTTC. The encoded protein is CASSLRSLPDEQYF.

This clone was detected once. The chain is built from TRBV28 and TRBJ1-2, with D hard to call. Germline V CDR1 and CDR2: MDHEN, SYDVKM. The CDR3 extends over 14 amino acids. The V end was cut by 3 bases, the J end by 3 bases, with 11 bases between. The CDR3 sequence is CASSFPGADYGYTF. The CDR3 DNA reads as TGTGCCAGCAGTTTTCCCGGTGCGGACTATGGCTACACCTTC.

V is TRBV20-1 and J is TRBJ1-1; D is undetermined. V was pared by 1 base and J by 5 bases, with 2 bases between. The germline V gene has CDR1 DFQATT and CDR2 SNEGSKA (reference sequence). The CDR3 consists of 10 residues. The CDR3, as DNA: TGCAGTGCTAGAGTAACTGAAGCTTTCTTT. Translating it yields CSARVTEAFF.

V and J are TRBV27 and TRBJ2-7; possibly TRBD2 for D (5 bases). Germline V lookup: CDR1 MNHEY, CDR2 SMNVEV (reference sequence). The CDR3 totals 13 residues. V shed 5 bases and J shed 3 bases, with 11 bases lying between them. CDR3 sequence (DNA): TGTGCCAGCAGTGCCGGACTGGGCTACGAGCAGTACGTC. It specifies CASSAGLGYEQYV.

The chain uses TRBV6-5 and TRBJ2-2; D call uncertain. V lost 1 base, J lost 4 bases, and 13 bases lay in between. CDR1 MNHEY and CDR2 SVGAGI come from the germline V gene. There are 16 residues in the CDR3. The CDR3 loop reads CASSYYYRSPTGELFF. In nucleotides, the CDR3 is TGTGCCAGCAGTTACTACTATAGGAGTCCCACCGGGGAGCTGTTTTTT.

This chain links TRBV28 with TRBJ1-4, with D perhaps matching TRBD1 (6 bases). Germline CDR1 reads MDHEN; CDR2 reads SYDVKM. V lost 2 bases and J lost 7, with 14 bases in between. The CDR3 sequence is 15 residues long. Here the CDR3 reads CASSLRRGAVEKLFF. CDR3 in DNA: TGTGCCAGCAGTTTACGTCGGGGGGCAGTTGAAAAACTGTTTTTT.

In nucleotides, the CDR3 is TGTGCCAGCAGCATTAGGGGTGCAGGCACTAACTATGGCTACACCTTC. The encoded protein is CASSIRGAGTNYGYTF. J is TRBJ1-2 and V is TRBV13; weak D call: TRBD1 (5 bases). V dropped 5 bases and J dropped 0 bases, with 16 bases sitting between them. The CDR3 covers 16 residues. Germline V gives CDR1 PRHDT, CDR2 FYEKMQ (reference sequence). Complete variable domain (other parts from reference TRBV13 and TRBJ1-2): AAGVIQSPRHLIKEKRETATLKCYPIPRHDTVYWYQQGPGQDPQFLISFYEKMQSDKGSIPDRFSAQQFSDYHSELNMSSLELGDSALYFCASSIRGAGTNYGYTFGSGTRLTVV.

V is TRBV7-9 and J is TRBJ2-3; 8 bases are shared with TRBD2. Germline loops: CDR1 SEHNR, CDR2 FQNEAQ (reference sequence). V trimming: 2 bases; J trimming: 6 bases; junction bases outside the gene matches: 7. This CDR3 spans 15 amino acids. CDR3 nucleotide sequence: TGTGCCAGCAGCTTATACAGCGGGAGTTCCGATACGCAGTATTTT. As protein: CASSLYSGSSDTQYF.

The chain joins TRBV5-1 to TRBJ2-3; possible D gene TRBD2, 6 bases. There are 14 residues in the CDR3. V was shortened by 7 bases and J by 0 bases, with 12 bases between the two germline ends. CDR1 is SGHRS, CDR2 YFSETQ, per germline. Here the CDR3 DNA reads TGCGCCAGCGAACCCGGGACTAGCACAGATACGCAGTATTTT. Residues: CASEPGTSTDTQYF.

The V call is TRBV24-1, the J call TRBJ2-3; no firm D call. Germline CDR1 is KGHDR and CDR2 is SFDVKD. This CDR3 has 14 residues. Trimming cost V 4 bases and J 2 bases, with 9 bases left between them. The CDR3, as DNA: TGTGCCACCAGTGACCCGTCCCTCACAGATACGCAGTATTTT. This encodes CATSDPSLTDTQYF.

As DNA, the CDR3 is TGTGCCAGTAGTCCCTACTGGACAGGGGTGAACACTGAAGCTTTCTTT. This translates into CASSPYWTGVNTEAFF. The rearrangement links TRBV19 to TRBJ1-1; 9 bases fit TRBD1. The germline CDR1 and CDR2 sequences are LNHDA and SQIVND (reference sequence). V lost 5 bases to trimming and J lost 0 bases; unmatched junction nucleotides: 7. This CDR3 comprises 16 residues. The full variable domain, completed using reference TRBV19 and TRBJ1-1, is DGGITQSPKYLFRKEGQNVTLSCEQNLNHDAMYWYRQDPGQGLRLIYYSQIVNDFQKGDIAEGYSVSREKKESFPLTVTSAQKNPTAFYLCASSPYWTGVNTEAFFGQGTRLTVV.

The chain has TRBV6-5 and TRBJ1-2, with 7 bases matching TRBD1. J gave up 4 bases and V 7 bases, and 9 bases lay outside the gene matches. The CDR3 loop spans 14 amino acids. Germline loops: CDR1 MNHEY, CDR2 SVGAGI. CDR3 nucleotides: TGTGCCAGCACTCCGACAGGGCTCCTCTATGGCTACACCTTC. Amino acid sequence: CASTPTGLLYGYTF.

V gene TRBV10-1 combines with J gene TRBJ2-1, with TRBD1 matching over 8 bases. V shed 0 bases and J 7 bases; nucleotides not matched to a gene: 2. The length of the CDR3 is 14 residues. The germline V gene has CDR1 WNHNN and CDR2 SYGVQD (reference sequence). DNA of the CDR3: TGCGCCAGCAGTGAGTCCGGACAGGGTAATGAGCAGTTCTTC. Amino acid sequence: CASSESGQGNEQFF.

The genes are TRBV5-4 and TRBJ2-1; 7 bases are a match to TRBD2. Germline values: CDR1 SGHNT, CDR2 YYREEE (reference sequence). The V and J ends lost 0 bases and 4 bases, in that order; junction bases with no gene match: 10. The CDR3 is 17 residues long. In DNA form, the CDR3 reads TGTGCCAGCAGCTTGGTTACCTGGCGGGAGTTTTACAATGAGCAGTTCTTC. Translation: CASSLVTWREFYNEQFF. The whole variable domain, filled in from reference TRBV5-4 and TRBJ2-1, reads ETGVTQSPTHLIKTRGQQVTLRCSSQSGHNTVSWYQQALGQGPQFIFQYYREEENGRGNFPPRFSGLQFPNYSSELNVNALELDDSALYLCASSLVTWREFYNEQFFGPGTRLTVL.

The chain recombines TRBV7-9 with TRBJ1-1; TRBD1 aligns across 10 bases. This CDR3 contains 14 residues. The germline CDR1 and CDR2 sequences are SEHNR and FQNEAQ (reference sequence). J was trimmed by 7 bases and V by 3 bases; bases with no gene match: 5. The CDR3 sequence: CASSFPRDRGEAFF. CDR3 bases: TGTGCCAGCAGCTTTCCCCGGGACAGGGGTGAAGCTTTCTTT.

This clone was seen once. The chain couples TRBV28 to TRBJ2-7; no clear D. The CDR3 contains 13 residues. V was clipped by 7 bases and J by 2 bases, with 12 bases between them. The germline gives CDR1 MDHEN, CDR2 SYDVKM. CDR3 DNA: TGTGCCAGCATCAGTTTAATACCCTACGAGCAGTACTTC. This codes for CASISLIPYEQYF.

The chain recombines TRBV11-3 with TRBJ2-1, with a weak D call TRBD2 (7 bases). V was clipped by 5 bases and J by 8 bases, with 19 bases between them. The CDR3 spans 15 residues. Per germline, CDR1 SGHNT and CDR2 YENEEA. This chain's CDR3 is CASSARRGGGDEQFF. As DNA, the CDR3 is TGTGCCAGCAGCGCCCGGCGCGGGGGCGGTGATGAGCAGTTCTTC.

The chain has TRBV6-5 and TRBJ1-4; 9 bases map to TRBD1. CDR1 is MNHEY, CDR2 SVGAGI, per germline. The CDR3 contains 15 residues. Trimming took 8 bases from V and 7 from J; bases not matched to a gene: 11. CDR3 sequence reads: CASRDRAGFPEKLFF. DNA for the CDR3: TGTGCCAGCCGGGACAGGGCCGGTTTTCCTGAAAAACTGTTTTTT.